The rows below give T cell receptor beta chains drawn from one sample of a study of T cell changes during pregnancy in multiple sclerosis. Profiling relied on immunoSEQ multiplex PCR, and the TCRdb table lists in-frame clones only, not all of them. The repertoire holds approximately 60,000 clones, with just under 95% as singletons. The sequencing used CD4+ T cells from peripheral blood mononuclear cells, collected before pregnancy. The receptors derive from a female donor with multiple sclerosis, enrolled in a pregnancy study. CDR3s include the opening cysteine and the closing phenylalanine or tryptophan. A D gene is named only where the DNA matches it firmly. Where a row states a size, it is once, few, many or the class of an expanded clone; other rows omit it.

v_gene: TRBV5-5
j_gene: TRBJ1-1
d_gene: NA
abundance: NA
CDR3aa: CASSLAGQTNTEAFF
CDR3nt: TGTGCCAGCAGCTTGGCCGGACAGACAAACACTGAAGCTTTCTTT

v_gene: TRBV9
j_gene: TRBJ2-7
d_gene: NA
abundance: NA
CDR3aa: CASTGGDLYEQYF
CDR3nt: TGTGCCAGCACTGGCGGGGATCTCTACGAGCAGTACTTC

v_gene: TRBV14
j_gene: TRBJ2-1
d_gene: TRBD2
abundance: NA
CDR3aa: CASSLTGLAVNEQFF
CDR3nt: TGTGCCAGCAGCCTAACGGGACTAGCGGTAAATGAGCAGTTCTTC

v_gene: TRBV9
j_gene: TRBJ2-4
d_gene: NA
abundance: NA
CDR3aa: CASSARPSGNIQYF
CDR3nt: TGTGCCAGCAGCGCGCGACCTTCGGGGAACATTCAGTACTTC

v_gene: TRBV5-4
j_gene: TRBJ2-1
d_gene: TRBD1
abundance: once
CDR3aa: CASSPFHGTGGRNEQFF
CDR3nt: TGTGCCAGCAGCCCCTTTCACGGGACAGGGGGCAGGAATGAGCAGTTCTTC

v_gene: TRBV6-4
j_gene: TRBJ2-1
d_gene: TRBD2
abundance: NA
CDR3aa: CASSETSTGGNEQFF
CDR3nt: TGTGCCAGCAGTGAAACTAGCACGGGGGGGAATGAGCAGTTCTTC

v_gene: TRBV5-4
j_gene: TRBJ1-2
d_gene: TRBD1
abundance: few
CDR3aa: CASSSRSGQGLYGYTF
CDR3nt: TGTGCCAGCAGCTCACGTTCGGGACAGGGTCTCTATGGCTACACCTTC

v_gene: TRBV7-2
j_gene: TRBJ2-7
d_gene: NA
abundance: NA
CDR3aa: CASSPDIGIVLQYF
CDR3nt: TGTGCCAGCAGCCCAGACATTGGTATCGTTCTGCAGTACTTC

v_gene: TRBV18
j_gene: TRBJ2-3
d_gene: TRBD1
abundance: NA
CDR3aa: CASSPKTGVLSTDTQYF
CDR3nt: TGTGCCAGCTCACCAAAGACAGGGGTATTGAGCACAGATACGCAGTATTTT

v_gene: TRBV27
j_gene: TRBJ2-1
d_gene: TRBD2
abundance: NA
CDR3aa: CASSFYGAGGHSYNEQFF
CDR3nt: TGTGCCAGCAGTTTTTACGGGGCGGGAGGCCACTCATACAATGAGCAGTTCTTC

v_gene: TRBV18
j_gene: TRBJ2-1
d_gene: TRBD2
abundance: NA
CDR3aa: CASSVLAGQENEQFF
CDR3nt: TGTGCCAGCTCAGTACTAGCGGGACAAGAGAATGAGCAGTTCTTC

v_gene: TRBV7-2
j_gene: TRBJ2-7
d_gene: TRBD1
abundance: once
CDR3aa: CASSPLQGGIYEQYF
CDR3nt: TGTGCCAGCAGCCCACTACAGGGGGGCATCTACGAGCAGTACTTC

v_gene: TRBV15
j_gene: TRBJ2-7
d_gene: TRBD2
abundance: NA
CDR3aa: CATSRELAGGREQYF
CDR3nt: TGTGCCACCAGCAGGGAACTAGCGGGAGGGCGTGAGCAGTACTTC

v_gene: TRBV27
j_gene: TRBJ2-4
d_gene: TRBD1
abundance: NA
CDR3aa: CASSKTGFKNIQYF
CDR3nt: TGTGCCAGCAGTAAGACAGGGTTCAAAAACATTCAGTACTTC

v_gene: TRBV2
j_gene: TRBJ2-7
d_gene: TRBD2
abundance: NA
CDR3aa: CASFLLAGGPVEQYF
CDR3nt: TGTGCCAGCTTCTTACTAGCGGGAGGCCCCGTCGAGCAGTACTTC

v_gene: TRBV7-9
j_gene: TRBJ2-3
d_gene: NA
abundance: once
CDR3aa: CASSFSASADTQYF
CDR3nt: TGTGCCAGCAGCTTTAGTGCTAGTGCAGATACGCAGTATTTT

v_gene: TRBV9
j_gene: TRBJ1-4
d_gene: TRBD1
abundance: NA
CDR3aa: CASSVAPTGGQNEKLFF
CDR3nt: TGTGCCAGCAGCGTAGCGCCGACAGGGGGGCAGAATGAAAAACTGTTTTTT

v_gene: TRBV7-8
j_gene: TRBJ2-7
d_gene: NA
abundance: once
CDR3aa: CASSQGRTPPYEQYF
CDR3nt: TGTGCCAGCAGCCAAGGGAGGACGCCCCCTTACGAGCAGTACTTC

v_gene: TRBV7-9
j_gene: TRBJ2-2
d_gene: NA
abundance: NA
CDR3aa: CASTPGVTNTGELFF
CDR3nt: TGTGCCAGTACTCCGGGGGTTACGAACACCGGGGAGCTGTTTTTT

v_gene: TRBV18
j_gene: TRBJ2-7
d_gene: NA
abundance: NA
CDR3aa: CASSNRPVYEQYF
CDR3nt: TGTGCCAGCTCAAACAGGCCCGTCTACGAGCAGTACTTC

v_gene: TRBV2
j_gene: TRBJ2-7
d_gene: TRBD2
abundance: NA
CDR3aa: CASRHSGSYHEQYF
CDR3nt: TGTGCCAGCAGGCATAGCGGGAGCTACCACGAGCAGTACTTC

v_gene: TRBV10-1
j_gene: TRBJ2-3
d_gene: NA
abundance: NA
CDR3aa: CASKAFSTDTQYF
CDR3nt: TGCGCCAGCAAAGCGTTTAGCACAGATACGCAGTATTTT

v_gene: TRBV7-9
j_gene: TRBJ1-4
d_gene: NA
abundance: once
CDR3aa: CASSLGVGAGEKLFF
CDR3nt: TGTGCCAGCAGCTTAGGAGTAGGGGCTGGTGAAAAACTGTTTTTT

v_gene: TRBV11-1
j_gene: TRBJ1-2
d_gene: TRBD1
abundance: NA
CDR3aa: CASSLQVAGGYCYGYTF
CDR3nt: TGTGCCAGCAGCTTACAAGTTGCAGGGGGCTATTGCTATGGCTACACCTTC

v_gene: TRBV6-5
j_gene: TRBJ2-5
d_gene: NA
abundance: NA
CDR3aa: CASSYSGHGGETQYF
CDR3nt: TGTGCCAGCAGTTACTCAGGGCATGGAGGGGAGACCCAGTACTTC

v_gene: TRBV5-4
j_gene: TRBJ2-5
d_gene: TRBD2
abundance: NA
CDR3aa: CASSTFSGRAGTQYF
CDR3nt: TGTGCCAGCAGCACCTTCAGCGGGAGGGCCGGGACCCAGTACTTC

v_gene: TRBV6-5
j_gene: TRBJ2-1
d_gene: TRBD1
abundance: once
CDR3aa: CASSRDRSSYNEQFF
CDR3nt: TGTGCCAGCAGCCGGGACAGGAGCTCCTACAATGAGCAGTTCTTC

v_gene: TRBV7-2
j_gene: TRBJ2-3
d_gene: TRBD1
abundance: NA
CDR3aa: CASSIRQGTDTQYF
CDR3nt: TGTGCCAGCAGCATTAGACAGGGGACAGATACGCAGTATTTT

v_gene: TRBV6-1
j_gene: TRBJ2-7
d_gene: TRBD2
abundance: NA
CDR3aa: CASSAGTSVSYEQYF
CDR3nt: TGTGCCAGCAGTGCCGGGACTAGCGTTTCCTACGAGCAGTACTTC

v_gene: TRBV30
j_gene: TRBJ2-1
d_gene: NA
abundance: NA
CDR3aa: CAWSVRGGEQFF
CDR3nt: TGTGCCTGGAGTGTACGAGGGGGTGAGCAGTTCTTC

v_gene: TRBV29-1
j_gene: TRBJ2-1
d_gene: TRBD2
abundance: NA
CDR3aa: CSVSAGGGGNEQFF
CDR3nt: TGCAGCGTTTCGGCGGGAGGAGGAGGCAATGAGCAGTTCTTC

v_gene: TRBV4-3
j_gene: TRBJ2-1
d_gene: NA
abundance: once
CDR3aa: CASSHLLYNEQFF
CDR3nt: TGCGCCAGCAGCCATCTACTATACAATGAGCAGTTCTTC

v_gene: TRBV28
j_gene: TRBJ2-4
d_gene: NA
abundance: NA
CDR3aa: CASSSPLFRILNIQYF
CDR3nt: TGTGCCAGCAGTTCCCCCCTTTTCAGGATTCTGAACATTCAGTACTTC

v_gene: TRBV25-1
j_gene: TRBJ2-5
d_gene: NA
abundance: NA
CDR3aa: CASSEGRGSFARETQYF
CDR3nt: TGTGCCAGCAGTGAAGGTCGTGGGAGCTTTGCTAGGGAGACCCAGTACTTC

v_gene: TRBV5-4
j_gene: TRBJ2-5
d_gene: TRBD2
abundance: NA
CDR3aa: CASSVRRAGGETQYF
CDR3nt: TGTGCCAGCAGCGTCAGAAGAGCGGGAGGAGAGACCCAGTACTTC

v_gene: TRBV28
j_gene: TRBJ2-5
d_gene: NA
abundance: NA
CDR3aa: CASSPGGPETQYF
CDR3nt: TGTGCCAGCAGTCCCGGAGGGCCGGAGACCCAGTACTTC

v_gene: TRBV6-6
j_gene: TRBJ1-2
d_gene: TRBD1
abundance: NA
CDR3aa: CASSSIRQGARYGYTF
CDR3nt: TGTGCCAGCAGTTCCATTAGACAGGGGGCGCGCTATGGCTACACCTTC

v_gene: TRBV6-5
j_gene: TRBJ2-7
d_gene: TRBD1
abundance: NA
CDR3aa: CASRQRQGYEQYF
CDR3nt: TGTGCCAGCAGGCAGAGACAGGGCTACGAGCAGTACTTC

v_gene: TRBV2
j_gene: TRBJ2-2
d_gene: TRBD2
abundance: NA
CDR3aa: CASRRTSGRSGELFF
CDR3nt: TGTGCCAGCAGAAGAACTAGCGGGAGATCCGGGGAGCTGTTTTTT

v_gene: TRBV4-3
j_gene: TRBJ2-4
d_gene: NA
abundance: NA
CDR3aa: CASSQVKGQDIQYF
CDR3nt: TGCGCCAGCAGCCAAGTGAAGGGGCAGGACATTCAGTACTTC

v_gene: TRBV9
j_gene: TRBJ2-2
d_gene: TRBD2
abundance: once
CDR3aa: CASSVLAGGTGELFF
CDR3nt: TGTGCCAGCAGCGTACTAGCGGGAGGCACCGGGGAGCTGTTTTTT

v_gene: TRBV11-2
j_gene: TRBJ2-7
d_gene: TRBD1
abundance: NA
CDR3aa: CASSPSRRPDRASYEQYF
CDR3nt: TGTGCCAGCAGCCCATCGAGACGCCCGGACAGGGCTTCCTACGAGCAGTACTTC

v_gene: TRBV27
j_gene: TRBJ2-1
d_gene: NA
abundance: NA
CDR3aa: CASRIKRSSYNEQFF
CDR3nt: TGTGCCAGCAGAATAAAGCGGAGCTCCTACAATGAGCAGTTCTTC

v_gene: TRBV18
j_gene: TRBJ2-1
d_gene: TRBD1
abundance: NA
CDR3aa: CASSGQESYNEQFF
CDR3nt: TGTGCCTCCTCCGGACAGGAGTCATACAATGAGCAGTTCTTC

v_gene: TRBV7-2
j_gene: TRBJ1-1
d_gene: NA
abundance: NA
CDR3aa: CASSLEFTRNTEAFF
CDR3nt: TGTGCCAGCAGCTTAGAATTTACGAGGAACACTGAAGCTTTCTTT

v_gene: TRBV7-2
j_gene: TRBJ2-3
d_gene: NA
abundance: NA
CDR3aa: CASSLQVLSPDTQYF
CDR3nt: TGTGCCAGCAGCTTACAGGTGCTATCCCCCGATACGCAGTATTTT

v_gene: TRBV7-2
j_gene: TRBJ1-5
d_gene: NA
abundance: NA
CDR3aa: CASSPEVGGQPQHF
CDR3nt: TGTGCCAGCAGCCCTGAGGTGGGGGGGCAGCCCCAGCATTTT

v_gene: TRBV27
j_gene: TRBJ2-1
d_gene: NA
abundance: NA
CDR3aa: CASSRTRGSYNEQFF
CDR3nt: TGTGCCAGCAGCCGAACGCGGGGCTCCTACAATGAGCAGTTCTTC

v_gene: TRBV5-1
j_gene: TRBJ2-1
d_gene: TRBD2
abundance: NA
CDR3aa: CASRREPGLGDNEQFF
CDR3nt: TGCGCCAGCAGACGTGAACCGGGACTAGGAGACAATGAGCAGTTCTTC

v_gene: TRBV28
j_gene: TRBJ2-1
d_gene: NA
abundance: NA
CDR3aa: CASSPWREQFF
CDR3nt: TGTGCCAGCAGCCCCTGGCGGGAGCAGTTCTTC

v_gene: TRBV15
j_gene: TRBJ1-1
d_gene: NA
abundance: NA
CDR3aa: CATSRDMIRGGTEAFF
CDR3nt: TGTGCCACCAGCAGAGATATGATTCGGGGGGGCACTGAAGCTTTCTTT

v_gene: TRBV11-2
j_gene: TRBJ2-7
d_gene: TRBD2
abundance: NA
CDR3aa: CASSPQAGGPYEQYF
CDR3nt: TGTGCCAGCAGCCCCCAAGCGGGAGGGCCGTACGAGCAGTACTTC

v_gene: TRBV7-9
j_gene: TRBJ1-5
d_gene: NA
abundance: NA
CDR3aa: CASSPPGSNQPQHF
CDR3nt: TGTGCCAGCAGCCCTCCCGGTAGCAATCAGCCCCAGCATTTT

v_gene: TRBV19
j_gene: TRBJ2-6
d_gene: TRBD1
abundance: once
CDR3aa: CASSIRDRVMSGANVLTF
CDR3nt: TGTGCCAGTAGTATCCGGGACAGGGTTATGTCTGGGGCCAACGTCCTGACTTTC